Listed below are T cell receptor beta chains from one sample, sequenced in a study of cytomegalovirus exposure and HLA in healthy donors. Produced via immunoSEQ multiplex PCR; TCRdb's table is partial and in-frame only. The table records roughly 120,000 clones, roughly 78% of them present only once. Sequenced material: PBMCs. Receptors originate from a man aged 30 to 39 in good health and CMV-seronegative. Each CDR3 is given without its conserved first and last residue.

V gene,J gene,CDR3 protein
TRBV29-1,TRBJ2-2,SVPGDVRELF
TRBV30,TRBJ1-5,AWSPVGGGNQPQN
TRBV28,TRBJ1-1,ASSLWRKVLTEAF
TRBV13,TRBJ1-4,ASSEVGGSNEKLF
TRBV6-1,TRBJ1-1,ASSAYPGQGGNTEAF
TRBV25-1,TRBJ1-2,ASSERTGIYGYT
TRBV27,TRBJ2-3,ASSYDRHTQY
TRBV18,TRBJ1-2,ASSPEGDGYT
TRBV2,TRBJ2-3,ASSVFGLAGVWEDTQY
TRBV27,TRBJ1-1,ASSFDFGSRNTEAF
TRBV2,TRBJ2-7,ASNPGLAVYEQY
TRBV2,TRBJ1-2,ASRASGLSDGYT
TRBV11-2,TRBJ1-1,ASSYLGGTEAF
TRBV6-6,TRBJ2-2,ASSYTGATGELF
TRBV27,TRBJ2-1,ASSLSAEQGYNEQF
TRBV12-5,TRBJ2-7,ASGLWDKSYEQY
TRBV5-1,TRBJ2-3,ASSFGLAGNTDTQY